The rows below give T cell receptor beta chains drawn from one sample of a study of identical twins. TCRdb reanalysed the 5' RACE reads using MiXCR and keeps one entry per CDR3 protein. This table holds approximately 690,000 distinct CDR3 sequences, approximately 6.1% found once. Sequencing was performed on naive T cells sorted from blood. The receptors originated from a man between 18 and 29 years old in good health. CDR3s include the opening cysteine and the closing phenylalanine or tryptophan. D genes are given only for firm matches. Clone size is not always given. Where it is, it says once, few, many or a class for expanded clones.

CDR3 protein,CDR3 DNA,CDR3 length,clone size,D gene,V gene,J gene
CSVFTGATNEKLFF,TGCAGCGTCTTCACAGGGGCGACTAATGAAAAACTGTTTTTT,14,many,TRBD1,TRBV29-1,TRBJ1-4
CASSLGLTSGKNIQYF,TGCGCCAGCAGCTTGGGTTTAACTAGCGGCAAAAACATTCAGTACTTC,16,-,TRBD2,TRBV5-1,TRBJ2-4
CSARDLGSGEQFF,TGCAGTGCTAGAGATCTAGGGTCGGGTGAGCAGTTCTTC,13,many,-,TRBV20-1,TRBJ2-1
CASSWGAPNEKLFF,TGTGCCAGCAGCTGGGGCGCACCTAATGAAAAACTGTTTTTT,14,many,-,TRBV6-1,TRBJ1-4
CASSPGINPQPQHF,TGTGCCAGCAGCCCGGGCATTAATCCGCAGCCCCAGCATTTT,14,-,-,TRBV5-6,TRBJ1-5
CASSYSSGGNYGYTF,TGTGCCAGCAGTTACTCGTCTGGGGGCAACTATGGCTACACCTTC,15,many,-,TRBV6-5,TRBJ1-2
CASSFRDTLDEQYF,TGTGCCAGCAGCTTCCGGGACACCCTTGACGAGCAGTACTTC,14,many,-,TRBV7-9,TRBJ2-7
CSASKGAGGLQETQYF,TGCAGTGCCTCCAAGGGTGCGGGAGGCCTCCAAGAGACCCAGTACTTC,16,many,TRBD2,TRBV20-1,TRBJ2-5
CASSVRELAGYNEQFF,TGTGCCAGCAGCGTTCGAGAACTAGCGGGCTACAATGAGCAGTTCTTC,16,many,TRBD2,TRBV9,TRBJ2-1
CASSLQLSTDTQYF,TGCGCCAGCAGCTTACAACTTAGCACAGATACGCAGTATTTT,14,many,-,TRBV5-1,TRBJ2-3
CSARQAGGRGTGELFF,TGCAGTGCTAGACAAGCGGGAGGGCGAGGCACCGGGGAGCTGTTTTTT,16,many,TRBD2,TRBV20-1,TRBJ2-2
CASSQALGQSYEQYF,TGTGCCAGCAGCCAAGCCCTCGGACAGAGCTACGAGCAGTACTTC,15,many,-,TRBV14,TRBJ2-7
CASSLLAGDSYEQFF,TGTGCCAGCAGTTTACTAGCGGGAGATTCCTATGAGCAGTTCTTC,15,many,TRBD2,TRBV12-3/TRBV12-4,TRBJ2-1
CASSLSRRETQYF,TGTGCCAGCAGTTTATCAAGGCGGGAGACCCAGTACTTC,13,-,-,TRBV27,TRBJ2-5
CSATFSGGRYEQYF,TGCAGTGCTACTTTTAGCGGGGGACGCTACGAGCAGTACTTC,14,few,TRBD2,TRBV20-1,TRBJ2-7
CASSHKRDSYNEQFF,TGTGCCAGCAGCCATAAGCGGGACTCTTACAATGAGCAGTTCTTC,15,few,TRBD2,TRBV3-1,TRBJ2-1
CASSQDPGGGLQETQYF,TGCGCCAGCAGCCAAGATCCAGGCGGGGGGCTCCAAGAGACCCAGTACTTC,17,many,TRBD2,TRBV4-1,TRBJ2-5
CASSPIKGQQNTEAFF,TGTGCCAGCAGCCCTATCAAGGGGCAACAGAACACTGAAGCTTTCTTT,16,many,-,TRBV12-3/TRBV12-4,TRBJ1-1
CASSPRPDRAFF,TGTGCCAGCAGTCCCCGTCCCGATCGGGCTTTCTTT,12,many,-,TRBV12-3/TRBV12-4,TRBJ1-1
CASSLIGLAGGPETQYF,TGTGCCAGCAGTTTGATCGGGTTAGCGGGAGGGCCGGAGACCCAGTACTTC,17,-,TRBD2,TRBV28,TRBJ2-5
CASSLAAREGYNEQFF,TGCGCCAGCAGCTTGGCTGCGCGGGAGGGCTACAATGAGCAGTTCTTC,16,few,TRBD2,TRBV5-1,TRBJ2-1
CASSLTGEAYEQFF,TGTGCCAGCAGCCTAACAGGGGAGGCCTACGAGCAGTTCTTC,14,-,-,TRBV12-3/TRBV12-4,TRBJ2-1
CASSLLDRSGGTQYF,TGTGCCAGCAGTTTACTTGACAGGTCGGGGGGTACGCAGTATTTT,15,many,-,TRBV28,TRBJ2-3
CSAASSPEQYF,TGCAGTGCTGCTAGCTCCCCCGAGCAGTACTTC,11,-,-,TRBV20-1,TRBJ2-7
CAISVRLQGQETQYF,TGTGCCATCAGTGTTCGGCTTCAGGGGCAAGAGACCCAGTACTTC,15,-,-,TRBV10-3,TRBJ2-5
CASSQDYQETQYF,TGCGCCAGCAGCCAAGATTACCAAGAGACCCAGTACTTC,13,many,-,TRBV4-3,TRBJ2-5
CASRETRKTEAFF,TGTGCCAGCAGGGAAACAAGGAAGACTGAAGCTTTCTTT,13,few,-,TRBV6-1,TRBJ1-1
CASSQDQAGLNSPLHF,TGTGCCAGCAGCCAAGATCAGGCAGGACTTAATTCACCCCTCCACTTT,16,-,-,TRBV3-1,TRBJ1-6
CSAFRVDTQYF,TGCAGTGCATTCCGGGTGGATACGCAGTATTTT,11,many,-,TRBV20-1,TRBJ2-3
CASSSRGAAKETQYF,TGTGCCAGCAGTTCCAGAGGGGCAGCTAAAGAGACCCAGTACTTC,15,many,-,TRBV12-3/TRBV12-4,TRBJ2-5
CATSRPGLAYEQYF,TGTGCCACCAGCAGACCGGGACTAGCCTACGAGCAGTACTTC,14,many,TRBD2,TRBV15,TRBJ2-7
CASSPRQGRHEQFF,TGTGCCAGCAGTCCTAGACAGGGGCGGCATGAGCAGTTCTTC,14,many,TRBD1,TRBV12-3/TRBV12-4,TRBJ2-1
CASSFSGYQQFF,TGTGCCAGCAGTTTTTCTGGTTACCAGCAGTTCTTC,12,many,-,TRBV12-3/TRBV12-4,TRBJ2-1